This T cell receptor beta chain was documented in a study of blood T cell repertoires in COVID-19. Across the study: The United States, Italy and Spain provided the acute and convalescent COVID-19 samples. Sample material is recorded as cDNA or gDNA derived from T cells, B-cell-depleted T cells, or PBMCs.

Germline CDR1 SGHDT, CDR2 YYEEEE. Trimming cost V 4 bases and J 4 bases, with 18 bases left between them. This CDR3 spans 16 amino acids. Study processing details: Amplification with reference gene primers provided the estimates of nucleated cell counts. Data came from immunoSEQ multiplex PCR; TCRdb stores just in-frame clones and leaves some out. The V and J calls and the clone size are those of that table, but D and trimming were determined from the DNA. The sample has 200,000 to 250,000 clones; 65% to 90% are singletons. The chain uses TRBV5-6 and TRBJ1-3, with D possibly TRBD1 on 6 matching bases. The TCR comes from a woman aged 45-60 years with acute or convalescent COVID-19. The specimen was peripheral blood. The CDR3 region is CASSAADRLLGNTIYF. The CDR3 bases are TGTGCCAGCAGCGCCGCAGACAGGCTCCTGGGAAACACCATATATTTT.